This T cell receptor (beta chain) was documented in a study of blood T cell repertoires in COVID-19. Overall study: Specimens from acute and convalescent COVID-19 originated in the United States, Italy and Spain.

Method: immunoSEQ multiplex PCR; TCRdb's copy keeps in-frame clones and lacks some. The sample shows some 120,000 clones, approximately 84% of them seen only once. This CDR3 is 14 amino acids long. V shed 0 bases and J shed 4 bases, with 9 bases lying between them. Looked up from germline, CDR1 is MNHNY and CDR2 is SVGAGI (reference sequence). The clonotype was recovered from a man aged 65 to 85 with acute or convalescent COVID-19. The chain couples TRBV6-6 to TRBJ1-2; the D is unclear. The sequencing sample was made of peripheral blood. CDR3 in DNA: TGTGCCAGCAGTTACTCCGGTCAAACCTATGGCTACACCTTC. Protein: CASSYSGQTYGYTF.